This T cell receptor (beta chain) was identified in a study of metastatic and nonmetastatic thyroid tumors (dated by TCRdb to 2020 to 2021). Study-level background: For patients with malignant and with benign thyroid disease, the researchers compared repertoires between peripheral blood samples and tumor or nodule tissue samples. General findings and caveats noted by the study authors: TCR beta diversity was reported as significantly higher in malignant tumors than in benign nodules, in both blood and tumor samples.

Relative to its sample, this clone is medium-sized (0.01 to 0.1%). There is no known antigen for this receptor. Per-nucleotide qualities are absent, and no much larger clonotype sits a single base away. No treatment had been received by any patient before thyroid surgery. Using T-cell receptor beta sequencing, the study looked back at clinical samples from patients collected from about 2011 to 2018. In the germline V gene, CDR1 corresponds to SGHAT and CDR2 to FQNNGV. The CDR3 has 14 amino acids, counting the end cysteine and phenylalanine. The retained sequence is limited to the CDR3, 42 bases, with the frame set at the first base. At the junction V is shortened by 1 base and J by 3 bases, with 9 bases in between. Library generation was performed with PCR. The sequencer listed for this sample is Illumina HiSeq 4000. The TCR beta-chain CDR3 region of each patient was profiled by high-throughput sequencing. The original methods were these. Drawing on CDR3 differences between clinicopathological groups, the researchers built a classifier meant to tell apart patients with distant-metastatic papillary thyroid cancer. To measure repertoire diversity the researchers used the Shannon index, while the Morisita-Horn index served to gauge how similar the tumor and blood repertoires were. The public reads were run again by TCRdb, first through fastp at Q25 and then through MiXCR, and only productive beta chains were kept. The V and J calls were determined by TCRdb, not by the authors. The table for this sample lists approximately 16,000 clones; roughly 33% of them were counted only once. The ten top clones hold 9.5% to 15% of the sample.

Here the chain combines TRBV11-2 and TRBJ1-2; perhaps TRBD1 is the D gene, with 5 bases matching. The receptor comes from a male donor with papillary thyroid cancer or a benign thyroid nodule (not recorded which). Some clones in this sample may be carry-over from other donors' samples. The sample comprised tumor tissue. Here is the DNA: TGTGCCAGCAGCTTAGGAGACAGTTACTATGGCTACACCTTC. It is translated as CASSLGDSYYGYTF.